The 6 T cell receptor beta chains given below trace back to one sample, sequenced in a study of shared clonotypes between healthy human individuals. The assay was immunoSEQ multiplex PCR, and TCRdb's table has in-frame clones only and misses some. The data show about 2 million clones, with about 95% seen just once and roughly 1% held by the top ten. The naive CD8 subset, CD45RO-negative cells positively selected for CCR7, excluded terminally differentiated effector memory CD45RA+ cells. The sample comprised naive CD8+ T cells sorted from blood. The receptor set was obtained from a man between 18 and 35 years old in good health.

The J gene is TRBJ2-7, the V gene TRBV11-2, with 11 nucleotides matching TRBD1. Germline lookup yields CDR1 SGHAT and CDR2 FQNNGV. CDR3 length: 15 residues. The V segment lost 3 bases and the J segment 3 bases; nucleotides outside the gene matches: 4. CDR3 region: CASSLTGTGGYEQYF. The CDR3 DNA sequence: TGTGCCAGCAGCTTGACCGGGACAGGGGGCTACGAGCAGTACTTC. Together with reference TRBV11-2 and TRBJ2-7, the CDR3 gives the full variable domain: EAGVAQSPRYKIIEKRQSVAFWCNPISGHATLYWYQQILGQGPKLLIQFQNNGVVDDSQLPKDRFSAERLKGVDSTLKIQPAKLEDSAVYLCASSLTGTGGYEQYFGPGTRLTVT.

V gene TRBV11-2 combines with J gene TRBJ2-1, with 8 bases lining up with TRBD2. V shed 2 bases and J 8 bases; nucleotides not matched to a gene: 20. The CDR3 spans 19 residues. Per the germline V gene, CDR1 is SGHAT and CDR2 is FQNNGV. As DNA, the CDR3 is TGTGCCAGCAGCTTAAGTTTATTTGGTTCGAGCGGGAGCTTCGATGAGCAGTTCTTC. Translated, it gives CASSLSLFGSSGSFDEQFF.

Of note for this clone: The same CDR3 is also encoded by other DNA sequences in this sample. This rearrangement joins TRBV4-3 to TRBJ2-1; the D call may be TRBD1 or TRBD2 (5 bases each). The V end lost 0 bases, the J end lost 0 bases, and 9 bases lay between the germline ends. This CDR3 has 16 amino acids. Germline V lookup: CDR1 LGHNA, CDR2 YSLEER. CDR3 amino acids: CASSQDSGSSYNEQFF. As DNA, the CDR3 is TGCGCCAGCAGCCAAGATTCAGGGAGCTCCTACAATGAGCAGTTCTTC.

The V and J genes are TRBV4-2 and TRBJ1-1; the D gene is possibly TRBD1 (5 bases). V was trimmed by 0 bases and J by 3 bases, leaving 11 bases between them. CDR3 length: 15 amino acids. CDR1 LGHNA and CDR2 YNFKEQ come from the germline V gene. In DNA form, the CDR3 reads TGTGCCAGCAGCCAAGAGTCAGGGTGGTACACTGAAGCTTTCTTT. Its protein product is CASSQESGWYTEAFF.

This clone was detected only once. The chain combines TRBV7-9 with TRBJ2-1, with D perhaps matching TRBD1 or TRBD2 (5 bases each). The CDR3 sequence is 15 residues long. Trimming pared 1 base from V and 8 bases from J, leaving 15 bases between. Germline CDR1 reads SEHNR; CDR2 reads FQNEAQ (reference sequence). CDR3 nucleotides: TGTGCCAGCAGCTTAGTGGCAGGGACGGTCGATGAGCAGTTCTTC. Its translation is CASSLVAGTVDEQFF.

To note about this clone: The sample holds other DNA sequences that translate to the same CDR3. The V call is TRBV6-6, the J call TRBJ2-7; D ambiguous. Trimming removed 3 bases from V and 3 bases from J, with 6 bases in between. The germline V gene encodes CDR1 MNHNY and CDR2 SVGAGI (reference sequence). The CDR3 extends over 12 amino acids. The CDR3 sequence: CASSYSNYEQYF. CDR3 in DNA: TGTGCCAGCAGTTATTCCAACTACGAGCAGTACTTC.